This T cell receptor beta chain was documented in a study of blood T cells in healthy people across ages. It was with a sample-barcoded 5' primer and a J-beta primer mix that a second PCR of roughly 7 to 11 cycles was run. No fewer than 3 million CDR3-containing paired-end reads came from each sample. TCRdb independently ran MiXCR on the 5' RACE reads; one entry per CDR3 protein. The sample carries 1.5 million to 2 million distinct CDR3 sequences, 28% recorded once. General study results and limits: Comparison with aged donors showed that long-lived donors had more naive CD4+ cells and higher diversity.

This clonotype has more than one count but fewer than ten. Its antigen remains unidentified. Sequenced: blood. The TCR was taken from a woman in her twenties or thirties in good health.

The CDR3 sequence: CASSDGTATNEKLFF. The DNA for the CDR3 is TGCGCCAGCAGTGATGGGACTGCAACTAATGAAAAACTGTTTTTT. The chain combines TRBV10-1 with TRBJ1-4, with D tentatively TRBD1 (5 bases). Trimming left V 3 bases short and J 0 bases short, with 8 bases between. The CDR3 sequence is 15 residues long. Germline V CDR1 and CDR2: WNHNN, SYGVQD (reference sequence).